The following is a TCR beta chain sequence with its context. Its antigen specificity is not known. Base qualities are not recorded, but no much larger clone differs from it by a single base. Genomic DNA was extracted from sorted cells for sequencing of the TCRbeta CDR3 region. The immunoSEQ Assay was used for sequencing of TCRbeta CDR3 regions. Held by TCRdb, this immuneACCESS table contains in-frame sequences only and omits some clones. Under half of the omission traces to an unresolved V gene where checked; the cause of the rest is unknown. For this sample the table gives roughly 19,000 clones, of which about 81% were detected only once. Approximately 15% of the sample is held by the ten biggest clonotypes. Patients with a history of autoimmune disease or receiving systemic immunosuppression were excluded from the trial. Peripheral blood for TCR sequencing was drawn from every dose cohort at baseline, at cycle 4 day 1 and at cycle 7 day 1. Samples were obtained from an open-label, multicenter, first-in-human phase I dose-escalation trial of ivuxolimab. Adults with locally advanced or metastatic head and neck squamous cell, hepatocellular, melanoma or renal cell carcinoma were enrolled in the trial. Before TCR sequencing, CD4+ and CD8+ T cells were separately sorted from peripheral blood.

Germline trimming: 4 bases from V, 6 bases from J; junction bases outside gene matches: 11. The CDR3 numbers 15 residues from cysteine through phenylalanine. Just CDR3 DNA is preserved here, 45 bases in frame from base 1. This sample was taken from a study of OX40 agonist ivuxolimab in advanced cancers. As for the study more broadly: Ivuxolimab was an agonistic, fully human IgG2 monoclonal antibody directed against OX40 (CD134), a costimulatory receptor. Patients were allowed to have had prior anti-PD-1, anti-PD-L1 or anti-CTLA-4 therapy, and 30% to 50% of the dose-escalation patients had previously received checkpoint inhibitors. Peripheral TCRbeta sequencing aimed to test whether ivuxolimab altered TCR sequence diversity and caused clonal T-cell expansion. In the dose-escalation cohort, nearly 85% of patients were male, and the mean age was 60 years with a range of about 20 to 80. Intravenous ivuxolimab was administered to patients every 2 weeks at six dose levels: 0.01, 0.1, 0.3, 1.5, 3 and 10 mg/kg. Among the roughly 52 dose-escalation patients, about 19 had hepatocellular carcinoma, around 15 melanoma, 9 renal cell carcinoma and 9 head and neck cancer. Partial responses occurred in three dose-escalation patients: two with cutaneous melanoma and one with hepatocellular carcinoma. The paper describes the monotherapy dose-escalation part (N ≈ 52 patients) of the phase I trial of ivuxolimab. Study-level results and caveats: Low levels of normalized T-cell clonal expansion were also seen in some patients who did not respond. In the 0.1-3.0 mg/kg groups, partial responders had among the lowest normalized peripheral clonal expansion, particularly in CD8+ T cells. After ivuxolimab, more expanded clones were found on average in CD8+ T cells than in CD4+ T cells. At doses of 0.1 to 3.0 mg/kg, clonal expansion of both CD4+ and CD8+ blood T cells was observed from baseline to week 6. The antigen specificity of the peripheral T cells that underwent clonal expansion was not determined.

The chain employs TRBV7-1 and TRBJ2-7, with 8 bases aligning to TRBD1. TRBV7-1 is an open reading frame, and its role is uncertain. The origin of this receptor is an adult with an advanced solid tumor such as melanoma, head and neck, liver or kidney cancer. This specimen was CD4+ or CD8+ T cells sorted from blood, taken in a trial of the OX40 agonist ivuxolimab. The CDR3 amino acid sequence is: CASSLAAGGASEQYF. The bases are TGTGCCAGCAGCTTAGCGGCAGGGGGCGCTTCCGAGCAGTACTTC.